A selection of T cell receptor beta chains follows, all from one sample in a study of Ad26.COV2.S vaccination and SARS-CoV-2 variants. Sequencing used immunoSEQ multiplex PCR; TCRdb keeps in-frame clones, though not all of them. The profile shows 300,000 to 350,000 clones, around 89% of them singletons. The material was peripheral blood, obtained in a trial of Ad26.COV2.S vaccine versus placebo. The receptors were gathered from a person aged 18-60 years who received the Ad26.COV2.S COVID-19 vaccine or a placebo. CDR3s include the opening cysteine and the closing phenylalanine or tryptophan. D genes are given only for firm matches. Clone size appears in some rows only: once, few, many, or a class for an expanded clone.

>NA|TRBV14|TRBD1|TRBJ1-2
TGTGCCAGCAGCCAAGAGTTCCCAGGGGGCATAGGCTACACCTTC
CASSQEFPGGIGYTF
>NA|TRBV10-3|NA|TRBJ2-1
TGTGCCATCAGCGCCAGTTATGGTGAGCAGTTCTTC
CAISASYGEQFF
>NA|TRBV7-3|NA|TRBJ1-1
TGTGCCAGCAGCTCCGTCGGGGGGATCACTGAAGCTTTCTTT
CASSSVGGITEAFF
>NA|TRBV7-6|NA|TRBJ1-2
TGTGCCAGCAGCTTCGACGGACTAAACTATGGCTACACCTTC
CASSFDGLNYGYTF
>once|TRBV28|TRBD1|TRBJ1-2
TGTGCCAGCAGTTTATATGGGCAGGGGGATGGCTACACCTTC
CASSLYGQGDGYTF
>NA|TRBV2|NA|TRBJ1-2
TGTGCCAGCAGGGCGGGGGGCAGCTATGGCTACACCTTC
CASRAGGSYGYTF
>NA|TRBV9|TRBD2|TRBJ2-3
TGTGCCAGCAGCGCAAGCGGGGACACAGATACGCAGTATTTT
CASSASGDTDTQYF
>NA|TRBV7-9|TRBD1|TRBJ2-7
TGTGCCAGCAGCTCCAGGGACAGGAGGTCCTGGGAGCAGTACTTC
CASSSRDRRSWEQYF
>NA|TRBV7-3|NA|TRBJ2-3
TGTGCCAGCAGCCGACAAGGTGGGGGTAGCACAGATACGCAGTATTTT
CASSRQGGGSTDTQYF
>NA|TRBV6-2/TRBV6-3|NA|TRBJ1-1
TGTGCCAGCAGTTACGGCCTTTTGATGGGACCCCTCGTGGGCACTGAAGCTTTCTTT
CASSYGLLMGPLVGTEAFF
>once|TRBV30|NA|TRBJ1-5
TGTGCCTGGAGTCAGCCGGGACAGCCCCAGCATTTT
CAWSQPGQPQHF
>NA|TRBV5-8|NA|TRBJ1-1
TGTGCCAGCAGCGCAGGGGCGAACACTGAAGCTTTCTTT
CASSAGANTEAFF
>NA|TRBV7-3|TRBD2|TRBJ2-7
TGTGCCAGCAGCCTAAGCGGGAGTGGATACGAGCAGTACTTC
CASSLSGSGYEQYF
>NA|TRBV2|NA|TRBJ1-1
TGTGCCAGCAGCCATCTAACCCCCTCGAACACTGAAGCTTTCTTT
CASSHLTPSNTEAFF
>NA|TRBV19|TRBD2|TRBJ2-7
TGTGCCAGCCGGGAGGGGGGGAGTCCCCTCTCCGAGCAGTACTTC
CASREGGSPLSEQYF
>NA|TRBV9|TRBD1|TRBJ2-7
TGTGCCAGCAGCCCACAACAGGGGCCCTACGAGCAGTACTTC
CASSPQQGPYEQYF
>NA|TRBV15|NA|TRBJ1-3
TGTGCCACCAGCAGAGGACGGGCAGGGTTAGGCTCTGGAAACACCATATATTTT
CATSRGRAGLGSGNTIYF
>few|TRBV19|NA|TRBJ1-1
TGTGCCAGTAGCCCTGGGCAAGGTAAGAACACTGAAGCTTTCTTT
CASSPGQGKNTEAFF
>once|TRBV5-4|NA|TRBJ1-4
TGTGCCAGCAGCTTGGGACTGTCAACTAATGAAAAACTGTTTTTT
CASSLGLSTNEKLFF
>NA|TRBV27|NA|TRBJ1-5
TGTGCCAGCAGTTTATGGGCAGACAGATATCAGCCCCAGCATTTT
CASSLWADRYQPQHF
>NA|TRBV27|NA|TRBJ1-5
TGTGCCAGCAGTGAAGGCTATAGCAATCAGCCCCAGCATTTT
CASSEGYSNQPQHF
>NA|TRBV27|NA|TRBJ1-2
TGTGCCAGCAGTTCGACAGGTGGTGGCTACACCTTC
CASSSTGGGYTF
>few|TRBV29-1|TRBD1|TRBJ1-1
TGCAGCGTTGATTCATTAAGTCCGGGACAGGGCAGTTTT
CSVDSLSPGQGSF
>few|TRBV4-1|TRBD1|TRBJ2-7
TGCGCCAGCAGCCCACGGACAGGGTCGTCCTACGAGCAGTACTTC
CASSPRTGSSYEQYF
>NA|TRBV12-3/TRBV12-4|NA|TRBJ1-1
TGTGCCAGCAGTCTGCCCACTGAAGCTTTCTTT
CASSLPTEAFF
>NA|TRBV28|NA|TRBJ2-4
TGTGCCAGCAGTCAAAACATTCAGTACTTC
CASSQNIQYF
>NA|TRBV5-6|TRBD1|TRBJ1-2
TGTGCCAGCAGCTTGAGGGGACAGAACTATGGCTACACCTTC
CASSLRGQNYGYTF
>NA|TRBV6-2/TRBV6-3|NA|TRBJ2-7
TGTGCCAGCAGTTACCCGGCTTTGAAGGCGTCCTACGAGCAGTACTTC
CASSYPALKASYEQYF
>NA|TRBV6-1|NA|TRBJ2-3
TGTGCCAGCAGTGAAATTACCTTCACAGATACGCAGTATTTT
CASSEITFTDTQYF
>few|TRBV6-5|NA|TRBJ1-5
TGTGCCAGCAGTTACGGGTTGGGCGCGGATCAGCCCCAGCATTTT
CASSYGLGADQPQHF
>NA|TRBV7-9|NA|TRBJ1-2
TGTGCCAGCAGCCCTCGGGTGGATGACTATGGCTACACCTTC
CASSPRVDDYGYTF
>NA|TRBV7-2|NA|TRBJ2-7
TGTGCCAGCAGCCTACGACCCCGCCTGTCCTACGAGCAGTACTTC
CASSLRPRLSYEQYF
>NA|TRBV5-1|TRBD1|TRBJ2-2
TGCGCCAGCACAACAGGGGAGTACACCGGGGAGCTGTTTTTT
CASTTGEYTGELFF
>NA|TRBV12-5|TRBD1|TRBJ1-6
TGTGCTAGTGTTCTGGACAGGGGGGGTTCACCCCTCCACTTT
CASVLDRGGSPLHF
>once|TRBV14|TRBD2|TRBJ2-5
TGTGCCAGCAGCCAAGCCGGACTAGAAGAGACCCAGTACTTC
CASSQAGLEETQYF
>NA|TRBV19|TRBD2|TRBJ2-7
TGTGCCAGTAGACCCACTAGCGGGAGTGAGTACGAGCAGTACTTC
CASRPTSGSEYEQYF
>NA|TRBV5-1|NA|TRBJ2-7
TGCGCCAGCAGCTCGGATGGGACCGACCCCTACGAGCAGTACTTC
CASSSDGTDPYEQYF
>NA|TRBV2|NA|TRBJ2-5
TGTGCCAGCAGTGAACAGGGGTCAGAGACCCAGTACTTC
CASSEQGSETQYF
>NA|TRBV27|NA|TRBJ2-2
TGTGCCAGCAGTTATGGCAGGGCCACCGGGGAGCTGTTTTTT
CASSYGRATGELFF
>NA|TRBV30|NA|TRBJ1-2
TGTGCCTGTATTCGGACCAATTTCTGGGGCTACACCTTC
CACIRTNFWGYTF
>NA|TRBV2|NA|TRBJ1-5
TGTGCCAGCAGTGTGACAGCGTACCAGCCCCAGCATTTT
CASSVTAYQPQHF
>NA|TRBV20-1|NA|TRBJ2-1
TGCAGTGCTAGGTCAAGCAATGAGCAGTTCTTC
CSARSSNEQFF